These 2 T cell receptor beta chains came from one sample sequenced in a study of T cells after somatic rescue of genetic block. Repertoires were generated with immunoSEQ multiplex PCR, while TCRdb's copy carries only in-frame clones and drops some. The top ten hold 15% to 20% of the sample, which has about 13,000 clones, 65% to 85% seen once. Sequencing was performed on peripheral blood mononuclear cells (PBMCs). The receptors originated from a boy aged 5 to 17.

J is TRBJ2-1 and V is TRBV29-1, with D possibly matching TRBD2 (5 bases). The CDR3 extends over 14 amino acids. Germline V gives CDR1 SQVTM, CDR2 ANQGSEA. V dropped 1 base and J dropped 9 bases, with 16 bases sitting between them. The CDR3 sequence: CSVEVLGGFAEQFF. CDR3 nucleotide sequence: TGCAGCGTTGAAGTTCTGGGCGGGTTCGCTGAGCAGTTCTTC.

This rearrangement joins TRBV6-6 to TRBJ1-2; the D is unclear. This CDR3 contains 12 residues. V was clipped by 0 bases and J by 8 bases, with 7 bases between them. Germline assignment: CDR1 MNHNY and CDR2 SVGAGI (reference sequence). CDR3 protein: CASSYSERGYTF. DNA of the CDR3: TGTGCCAGCAGTTACTCGGAGAGAGGCTACACCTTC.